This TCR beta chain was profiled in a study of CD8 T cells in ankylosing spondylitis. Study findings and constraints: Peripheral blood held disease-linked clones only at relatively low frequency, and these were CD8+. Some of these motif variants have turned up before, in reports on reactive arthritis synovial fluid and blood. Clones linked to disease were reported to show significant enrichment in matched ankylosing spondylitis synovial fluid. Characteristic, it appeared, of ankylosing spondylitis blood was a TCR beta motif of eight highly homologous variants.

Only a few counts were recorded for this clonotype. Antigen: not known. The CDR3 covers 15 residues. V dropped 5 bases and J dropped 1 base, with 15 bases sitting between them. Germline assignment: CDR1 LGHNA and CDR2 YSLEER. Libraries for TCR beta were made by quantitative 5'-RACE with molecular barcodes. One entry per CDR3 protein, called by TCRdb with MiXCR from the 5' RACE reads. The sample yields about 420,000 distinct CDR3 sequences, around 24% seen once. The sequence was obtained from a male donor with ankylosing spondylitis. This chain uses TRBV4-3 with TRBJ2-7, with D possibly being TRBD1 (5 bases). The specimen sequenced was blood, either unsorted or a sorted T cell fraction (not recorded which). Here the CDR3 reads CASSYNRQASYEQYF. The CDR3 DNA follows: TGCGCCAGCAGCTATAACAGGCAAGCGTCCTACGAGCAGTACTTC.